This T cell receptor (beta chain) originates from a study of graft-versus-host responses after intestinal transplantation. V was pared by 0 bases and J by 4 bases, with 8 bases between. The germline gives CDR1 SGHTA, CDR2 FQGTGA. This CDR3 has 14 amino acids. Assay: immunoSEQ multiplex PCR; the TCRdb copy retains only in-frame clones and omits some. This table has under 20,000 clones, roughly 81% appearing once. The starting material, graft tissue, was processed to release intraepithelial and lamina propria lymphocytes. The chain is built from TRBV7-3 and TRBJ2-3; tentative D call: TRBD1 (5 bases). This sequence was found in a human patient who received an intestinal transplant, so some T cells may come from the graft donor. This sample comprised ileum tissue, obtained 14 days after transplant. The CDR3 bases are TGTGCCAGCAGCTTAACGGGGCCCGCAGATACGCAGTATTTT. It yields the protein CASSLTGPADTQYF.